Detailed here is one T cell receptor (beta chain). Which antigen it targets is not known. Base quality data are lacking; no much larger clone is found one base away. V is cut by 0 bases and J by 1 base, and the space between the germline ends is 10 bases. CDR1 and CDR2, looked up from the germline V gene (reference sequence), are DFQATT and SNEGSKA. The CDR3 runs 14 amino acids, cysteine and phenylalanine included. Left in the record is the CDR3 DNA by itself, 42 bases read in frame from the first base. This sample is drawn from a study of Graves' ophthalmopathy and Graves' hyperthyroidism (dated by TCRdb to the late 2010s). Regarding the study in general: Peripheral blood was collected at initial diagnosis, prior to any treatment. Once sampling was done, hyperthyroidism patients were given methimazole at a starting dose of 30 mg daily, while ophthalmopathy patients were given high-dose intravenous methylprednisolone. The study used TCR beta repertoire signatures to distinguish Graves' ophthalmopathy from Graves' hyperthyroidism and to predict progression to ophthalmopathy. For independent validation, a separate cohort was made up of some 18 hyperthyroidism patients plus 17 patients who later progressed from hyperthyroidism to ophthalmopathy. In total, 120 to 150 blood samples were TCR-sequenced: 40 to 45 ophthalmopathy, under 80 hyperthyroidism and some 17 hyperthyroidism-to-ophthalmopathy patients. To explore V-J signatures that separate ophthalmopathy from hyperthyroidism, a discovery set of approximately 100 patients was enrolled, consisting of roughly 45 with ophthalmopathy and about 60 with stable hyperthyroidism. In over five hyperthyroidism patients, the T-cell repertoires found in thyroid tissue were compared with those found in blood. Summary of the overall study and its limitations: Most expanded thyroid clonotypes with frequency above 0.001 were also detected in blood, suggesting blood repertoires may reflect the thyroid immune response. In cross-validation, the 13-signature model distinguished ophthalmopathy from stable hyperthyroidism with approximately 88% sensitivity and approximately 81% specificity, and in the test set the corresponding values were around 78% and 73%. Sample size was not statistically predetermined, and group allocation was not concealed from the investigators. In validation, the model predicted ophthalmopathy progression with less than 71% sensitivity and 72.22% specificity; 12 predicted patients were CT-confirmed with GO in a median of about 7.1 months.

For repertoire sequencing, the TCR beta CDR3 regions were amplified from RNA transcripts. A first-round RT-PCR used HTBI primers with the Qiagen OneStep RT-PCR kit, followed by a second-round multiplex PCR, size selection and purification. Sequencing of the libraries was carried out on an Illumina HiSeq2000 in paired-end mode with 100 bp reads. As for the original processing: Reads were processed with SOAPnuke, discarding reads with adapters, uncalled bases, mean Phred below 15, or no exact constant-primer or identifier match. COPE v1.2.5 was used to merge high-quality paired reads. Clonotypes were defined as unique nucleotide sequences and were aligned to IMGT TRB V, D and J references using MiTCR v1.1. The analysis was limited to V-J combinations with a frequency above 0.0001, which together covered roughly 99% of repertoires. For each V-J combination, a TCR clonal expansion and chaos score was defined as the ratio of F50 clonal expansion to chaos observed in the TCRdist matrix. Welch's t-statistics and random forest were used to narrow the features down to around twelve V-J combinations, which were then fed into a naive Bayes classifier. The similarity between thyroid and blood repertoires was quantified using the Morisita-Horn index. TCRdb reanalyzed the raw reads on its own, using fastp at Q25 for trimming and MiXCR for clone calling, and kept in-frame beta chains. Entries are consolidated by CDR3 protein sequence, retaining the most common genes and DNA. These V and J calls originate from TCRdb's pipeline instead of the authors' own analysis. In this sample the table shows about 660,000 distinct CDR3 sequences, roughly two fifths of which occur a single time. The ten top clones hold around 3.3% of the sample.

The ophthalmopathy patients had moderately to severely active disease, with a Clinical Activity Score of 3 or higher, a NOSPECS grade of 4 or higher, and a disease duration of less than 3 months. Patients with other autoimmune diseases, uncontrolled infections, pregnancy or lactation were excluded from the study. Clinical symptoms, serum thyroxine, TRAb, thyroid ultrasound and orbital computed tomography formed the basis of the diagnosis. Ficoll-Paque density gradient centrifugation was used to isolate PBMCs from 9.5 to 10 ml of fresh peripheral blood. Total RNA was extracted with Trizol reagent and quality-checked on an Agilent 2100 Bioanalyzer.

Sequenced input: peripheral blood. The chain joins TRBV20-1 to TRBJ2-7; the D gene is unclear. This TCR derives from an adult man with Graves' ophthalmopathy. The CDR3 protein is CSARDPTRSYEQYF. The DNA sequence is TGCAGTGCTAGAGATCCGACAAGGTCCTACGAGCAGTACTTC.